The TCR beta chain under discussion was sequenced for a study of blood T cell repertoires in COVID-19. Profiling relied on immunoSEQ multiplex PCR, and the TCRdb table lists in-frame clones only, not all of them. Here the sample spans tens of thousands of clones, over 70% being singletons. The CDR3 has 13 amino acids. Looked up from germline, CDR1 is SNHLY and CDR2 is FYNNEI. Sequenced sample: peripheral blood. This sequence originates from a human donor in a cohort sampled during active COVID-19. The chain has TRBV2 and TRBJ2-1; tentative D call: TRBD1 (6 bases). The CDR3 loop reads CARSPQQGNEQFF. The CDR3 nucleotides read TGTGCTCGTTCCCCCCAACAGGGTAATGAGCAGTTCTTC.